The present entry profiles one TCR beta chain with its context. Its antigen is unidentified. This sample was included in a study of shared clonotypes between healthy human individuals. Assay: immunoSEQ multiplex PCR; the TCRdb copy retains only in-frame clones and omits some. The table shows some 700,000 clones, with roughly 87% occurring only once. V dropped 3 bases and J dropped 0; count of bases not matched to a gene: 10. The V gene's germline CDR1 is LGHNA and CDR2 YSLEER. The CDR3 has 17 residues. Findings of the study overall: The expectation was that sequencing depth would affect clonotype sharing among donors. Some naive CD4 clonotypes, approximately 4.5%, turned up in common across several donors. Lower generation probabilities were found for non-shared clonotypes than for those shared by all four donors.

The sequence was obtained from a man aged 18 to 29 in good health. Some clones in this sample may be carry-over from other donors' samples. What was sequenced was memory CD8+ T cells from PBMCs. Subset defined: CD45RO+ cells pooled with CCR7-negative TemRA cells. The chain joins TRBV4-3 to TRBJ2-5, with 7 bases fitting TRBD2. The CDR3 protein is CASSHKWASGNQETQYF. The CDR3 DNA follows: TGCGCCAGCAGCCATAAGTGGGCTAGCGGAAACCAAGAGACCCAGTACTTC.